This T cell receptor beta chain was observed in a study of OX40 agonist ivuxolimab in advanced cancers. Describing the broader study: The costimulatory receptor OX40 (CD134) was targeted by ivuxolimab, a fully human IgG2 agonistic monoclonal antibody. Of the roughly 52 dose-escalation patients, hepatocellular carcinoma was present in approximately 20, melanoma in around 15, renal cell carcinoma in 9 and head and neck cancer in 9. The paper reports the monotherapy dose-escalation portion (N of about 47 patients) of the phase I ivuxolimab trial. Partial responses occurred in three dose-escalation patients: two with cutaneous melanoma and one with hepatocellular carcinoma. Intravenous ivuxolimab was administered to patients every 2 weeks at six dose levels: 0.01, 0.1, 0.3, 1.5, 3 and 10 mg/kg. The dose-escalation cohort was roughly 83% male with a mean age of about 54 years, ranging from roughly 20 to 80. Patients were allowed to have had prior anti-PD-1, anti-PD-L1 or anti-CTLA-4 therapy, and around 40% of the dose-escalation patients had previously received checkpoint inhibitors. The point of sequencing TCRbeta in the periphery was to test whether ivuxolimab changed TCR sequence diversity and drove clonal T-cell expansion.

Findings and caveats that apply to the study as a whole: On average, CD8+ T cells showed more expanded clones than CD4+ T cells after ivuxolimab. Low levels of normalized T-cell clonal expansion were also shown by some nonresponding patients. Antigen specificity was not determined for the clonally expanded peripheral T cells. In partial responders in the 0.1-3.0 mg/kg groups, normalized peripheral clonal expansion was found to be among the lowest, especially among CD8+ T cells. At doses from 0.1 to 3.0 mg/kg, clonal expansion was seen in both CD4+ and CD8+ blood T cells between baseline and week 6.

The trial excluded patients who had a history of autoimmune disease or were on systemic immunosuppression. Peripheral blood for TCR sequencing was drawn from every dose cohort at baseline, at cycle 4 day 1 and at cycle 7 day 1. Samples were obtained from an open-label, multicenter, first-in-human phase I dose-escalation trial of ivuxolimab. The trial enrolled adults with locally advanced or metastatic head and neck squamous cell, hepatocellular, melanoma or renal cell carcinoma. Before TCR sequencing, CD4+ T cells and CD8+ T cells were sorted from peripheral blood as separate populations. Genomic DNA was isolated from the sorted cells so that the TCRbeta CDR3 region could be sequenced. TCRbeta CDR3 regions were sequenced using the immunoSEQ Assay. Imported from immuneACCESS, the table was reduced by TCRdb to in-frame sequences with V and J called. These copies leave out some clones; in studies compared against another copy, an unresolved V gene accounts for under half, and the cause of the remainder is not known. Counted in this sample were roughly 110,000 clones; less than 95% of them appeared once. Jointly, the top ten make up approximately 0.52% of the sample.

From the germline V gene (reference sequence), CDR1 is LNHDA and CDR2 is SQIVND. Reading from cysteine to phenylalanine, the CDR3 counts 16 amino acids. Here the CDR3 DNA is all that survives: 48 bases in frame from base 1. Trimming at the junction amounts to 3 bases on V and 7 bases on J, and the germline ends lie 18 bases apart. Worth noting for this clone: What antigen it recognizes has not been identified. Base qualities are not provided; no much larger clone lies one nucleotide away.

This TCR came from an adult with an advanced solid tumor such as melanoma, head and neck, liver or kidney cancer. This sequence uses TRBV19 and TRBJ1-4, with no confidently assigned D gene. The sequencing here drew on CD4+ or CD8+ T cells sorted from blood, taken in a trial of the OX40 agonist ivuxolimab. The CDR3 protein sequence reads: CASSMGWKGGREKLFF. The nucleotide sequence reads as follows: TGTGCCAGTAGTATGGGCTGGAAGGGAGGTCGTGAAAAACTGTTTTTT. With all but the CDR3 taken from the reference TRBV19 and TRBJ1-4 genes, the full variable domain is: DGGITQSPKYLFRKEGQNVTLSCEQNLNHDAMYWYRQDPGQGLRLIYYSQIVNDFQKGDIAEGYSVSREKKESFPLTVTSAQKNPTAFYLCASSMGWKGGREKLFFGSGTQLSVL.